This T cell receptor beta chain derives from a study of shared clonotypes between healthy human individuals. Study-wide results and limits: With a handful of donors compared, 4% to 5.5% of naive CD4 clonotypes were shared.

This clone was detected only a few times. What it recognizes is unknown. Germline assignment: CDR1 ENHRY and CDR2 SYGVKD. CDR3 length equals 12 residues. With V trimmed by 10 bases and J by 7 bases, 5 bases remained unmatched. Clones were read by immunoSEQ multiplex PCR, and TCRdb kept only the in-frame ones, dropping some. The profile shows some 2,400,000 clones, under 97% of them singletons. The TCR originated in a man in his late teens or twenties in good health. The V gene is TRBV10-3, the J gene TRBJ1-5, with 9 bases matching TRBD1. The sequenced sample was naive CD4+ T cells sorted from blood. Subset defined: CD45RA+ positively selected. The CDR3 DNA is TGTGCCACCTGGGACAGGGACCAGCCCCAGCATTTT. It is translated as CATWDRDQPQHF.